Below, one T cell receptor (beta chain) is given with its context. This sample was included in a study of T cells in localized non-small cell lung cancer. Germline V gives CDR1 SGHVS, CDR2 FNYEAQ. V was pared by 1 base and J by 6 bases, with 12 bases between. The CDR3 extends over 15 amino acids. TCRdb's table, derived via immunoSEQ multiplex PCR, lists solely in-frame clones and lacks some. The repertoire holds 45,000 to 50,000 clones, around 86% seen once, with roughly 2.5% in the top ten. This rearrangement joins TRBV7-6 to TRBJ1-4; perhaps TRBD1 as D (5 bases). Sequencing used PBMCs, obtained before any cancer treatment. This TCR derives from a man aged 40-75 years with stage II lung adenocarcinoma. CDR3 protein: CASSLGGAPDEKLFF. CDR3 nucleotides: TGTGCCAGCAGCTTAGGAGGGGCCCCGGATGAAAAACTGTTTTTT. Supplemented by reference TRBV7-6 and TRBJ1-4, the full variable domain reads GAGVSQSPRYKVTKRGQDVALRCDPISGHVSLYWYRQALGQGPEFLTYFNYEAQQDKSGLPNDRFSAERPEGSISTLTIQRTEQRDSAMYRCASSLGGAPDEKLFFGSGTQLSVL.